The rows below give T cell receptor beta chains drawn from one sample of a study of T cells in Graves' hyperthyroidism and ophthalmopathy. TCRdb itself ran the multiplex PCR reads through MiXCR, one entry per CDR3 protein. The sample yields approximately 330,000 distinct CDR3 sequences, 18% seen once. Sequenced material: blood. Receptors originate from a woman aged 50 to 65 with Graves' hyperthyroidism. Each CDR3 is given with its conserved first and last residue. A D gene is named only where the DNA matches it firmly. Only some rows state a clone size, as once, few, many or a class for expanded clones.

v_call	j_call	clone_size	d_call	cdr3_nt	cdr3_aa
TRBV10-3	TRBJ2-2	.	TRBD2	TGTGCCATCAGTGTTAGCGGGCCGAACACCGGGGAGCTGTTTTTT	CAISVSGPNTGELFF
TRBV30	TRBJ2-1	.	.	TGTGCCTGGAAAATAGCCCCCAGCTCCTACAATGAGCAGTTCTTC	CAWKIAPSSYNEQFF
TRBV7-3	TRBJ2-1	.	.	TGTGCCAGCAGCTTAACCCCTCTTAGGGATGAGCAGTTCTTC	CASSLTPLRDEQFF
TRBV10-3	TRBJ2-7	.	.	TGTGCCGTCCGAGGGACTGATCCCTACGAGCAGTACTTC	CAVRGTDPYEQYF
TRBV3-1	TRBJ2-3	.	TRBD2	TGTGCCAGCAGTATGAAACCCGGGGGGGGGCCGGTTGGTACGCAGTATTTT	CASSMKPGGGPVGTQYF
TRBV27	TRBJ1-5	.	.	TGTGCCAGCGGCTTAGGGACGTTTAATCAGCCCCAGCATTTT	CASGLGTFNQPQHF
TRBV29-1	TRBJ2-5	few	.	TGCAGCGTTGAAGAACCCAGGGGCCTACAAGAGACCCAGTACTTC	CSVEEPRGLQETQYF
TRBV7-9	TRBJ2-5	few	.	TGTGCCAGCAGCTTAAAGTTCGCGACCGGGGAGATTACAAGGGAGACCCAGTACTTC	CASSLKFATGEITRETQYF
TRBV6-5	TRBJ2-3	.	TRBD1	TGTGCCAGCAGTTACTTAGGCCGCCGGGACAGGGGGGAAGATACGCAGTATTTT	CASSYLGRRDRGEDTQYF
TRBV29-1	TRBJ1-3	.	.	TGCAGCGTTGAAGATTGGGGGACCTCTGGAAACACCATATATTTT	CSVEDWGTSGNTIYF
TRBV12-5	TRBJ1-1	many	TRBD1	TGTGCTAGTGCGCCCGGGACAGCGAACACTGAAGCTTTCTTT	CASAPGTANTEAFF
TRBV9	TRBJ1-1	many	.	TGTGCCAGCAGCGTAGGGTATCGCGTGGGGGGAACTGAAGCTTTCTTT	CASSVGYRVGGTEAFF
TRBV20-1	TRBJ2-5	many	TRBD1	TGCAGTGCTAGAGATTACAGGGACAGGGGGAGGGAGACCCAGTACTTC	CSARDYRDRGRETQYF
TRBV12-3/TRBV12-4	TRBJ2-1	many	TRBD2	TGTGCCAGCAGTTCTAGCGGTGCGAATGAGCAGTTCTTC	CASSSSGANEQFF
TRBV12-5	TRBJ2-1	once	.	TGTGCTAGTGTCGAAGGGACGGTCTACAATGAGCAGTTCTTC	CASVEGTVYNEQFF
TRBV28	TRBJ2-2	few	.	TGTGCCAGCGGCCCTCGAGCCCCCGGGCCCGGGGAGCTGTTTTTT	CASGPRAPGPGELFF
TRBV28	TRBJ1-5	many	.	TGTGCCAGCAATTTCGACTACAATCAGCCCCAGCATTTT	CASNFDYNQPQHF
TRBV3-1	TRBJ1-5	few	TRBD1	TGTGCCAGCAGCCAGGAGACAGGGGGTAGCAATCAGCCCCAGCATTTT	CASSQETGGSNQPQHF
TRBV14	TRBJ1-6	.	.	TGTGCCAGCAGCCGCACTCGAGACATAAGCTCCTATAATTCACCCCTCCACTTT	CASSRTRDISSYNSPLHF
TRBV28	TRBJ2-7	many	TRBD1	TGTGCCAGCAGTTTACACAGGGGGTCTTTCGACGAGCAGTACTTC	CASSLHRGSFDEQYF
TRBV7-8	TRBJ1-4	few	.	TGTGCCAGCAGCTCAGGAGGACGTAATGAAAAACTGTTTTTT	CASSSGGRNEKLFF
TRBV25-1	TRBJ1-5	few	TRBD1	TGTGCCAGCAGTGTCCAGCCGGGACAGGGGTGCAATCAGCCCCAGCATTTT	CASSVQPGQGCNQPQHF
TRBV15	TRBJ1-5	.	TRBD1	TGTGCCACCAGCAGCCCGGGACAGGGGTTGGAACAGTCCCAGCATTTT	CATSSPGQGLEQSQHF